A single sample is the source of the 7 T cell receptor beta chains below, sequenced in a study of T cell repertoires in cytomegalovirus infection (dated by TCRdb to between 2018 and 2021). The sequencer was an Illumina HiSeq 1500. Through fastp at Q25 and MiXCR, TCRdb rebuilt clones from the public reads, retaining in-frame beta chains. Every CDR3 protein is listed once, alongside the most common genes and DNA of its rows. The table for this sample lists 450,000 to 550,000 distinct CDR3 sequences; 16% of them were counted only once. The ten largest account for roughly a quarter of the sample. The material sequenced was CD8+ T cells from PBMCs. These receptors were collected from a human donor in good health (CMV status not recorded). Some clones in this sample may be carry-over from other donors' samples.

This clonotype was counted ten times or more. The chain has TRBV20-1 and TRBJ2-7; D is possibly TRBD1 (6 bases). The CDR3 extends over 15 amino acids. V was shortened by 0 bases and J by 0 bases, with 12 bases between the two germline ends. Germline CDR1 and CDR2: DFQATT and SNEGSKA (reference sequence). CDR3: CSARDLYRDSYEQYF. As DNA, the CDR3 is TGCAGTGCTAGAGATCTGTACAGGGACTCCTACGAGCAGTACTTC.

The chain carries TRBV4-1 and TRBJ2-3; 15 positions agree with TRBD2. The germline V gene has CDR1 MGHRA and CDR2 YSYEKL. The trim removed 3 bases at V and 10 bases at J, leaving 5 bases unmatched. The CDR3 has 15 residues. CDR3 sequence reads: CASSHPGLAGGPQYF. CDR3 bases: TGCGCCAGCAGCCATCCCGGACTAGCGGGGGGGCCGCAGTATTTT.

This clonotype has ten or more counts. V and J are TRBV28 and TRBJ2-5; D gene unclear. V was clipped by 2 bases and J by 0 bases, with 19 bases between them. The CDR3 consists of 18 residues. Germline values: CDR1 MDHEN, CDR2 SYDVKM. CDR3 amino acids: CASSLLNVGQAHQETQYF. CDR3 DNA sequence: TGTGCCAGCAGTTTACTAAACGTAGGGCAGGCCCACCAAGAGACCCAGTACTTC.

A word on this clonotype: Possible read error: a much larger clone is one base away. The rearrangement links TRBV12-3 or TRBV12-4 to TRBJ1-1; D unclear. The CDR3 has 14 residues. CDR3 amino acids: CTSSLAMGNTEAFF. As DNA, the CDR3 is TGTACCAGCAGTTTAGCGATGGGGAACACTGAAGCTTTCTTT.

This clonotype was picked up a small number of times. CDR3 in amino acids: CASSPDRVEGTEAFF. The CDR3 bases are TGTGCCAGCAGCCCGGACAGGGTGGAGGGCACTGAAGCTTTCTTT. The chain combines TRBV9 with TRBJ1-1; 8 nucleotides align to TRBD1. There are 15 residues in the CDR3. V gave up 4 bases and J gave up 4 bases; unmatched junction bases: 9. Per the germline V gene, CDR1 is SGDLS and CDR2 is YYNGEE.

This clonotype was picked up many times. The genes are TRBV7-9 and TRBJ1-1, with TRBD1 as a possible D gene (6 bases). Trimming shortened V by 4 bases and J by 0 bases, and 12 bases separated the two germline ends. Germline V gives CDR1 SEHNR, CDR2 FQNEAQ (reference sequence). The CDR3 has 15 amino acids. The DNA for the CDR3 is TGTGCCAGCAGCTCGACAGGAAAAATGAACACTGAAGCTTTCTTT. Residues: CASSSTGKMNTEAFF.

The chain has TRBV5-1 and TRBJ1-5; D is undetermined. V lost 5 bases and J lost 9, with 15 bases in between. Germline assignment: CDR1 SGHRS and CDR2 YFSETQ. CDR3 length: 13 amino acids. This CDR3 reads CASRTEVWGPQHF. DNA for the CDR3: TGCGCCAGCAGAACGGAGGTCTGGGGGCCCCAGCATTTT.